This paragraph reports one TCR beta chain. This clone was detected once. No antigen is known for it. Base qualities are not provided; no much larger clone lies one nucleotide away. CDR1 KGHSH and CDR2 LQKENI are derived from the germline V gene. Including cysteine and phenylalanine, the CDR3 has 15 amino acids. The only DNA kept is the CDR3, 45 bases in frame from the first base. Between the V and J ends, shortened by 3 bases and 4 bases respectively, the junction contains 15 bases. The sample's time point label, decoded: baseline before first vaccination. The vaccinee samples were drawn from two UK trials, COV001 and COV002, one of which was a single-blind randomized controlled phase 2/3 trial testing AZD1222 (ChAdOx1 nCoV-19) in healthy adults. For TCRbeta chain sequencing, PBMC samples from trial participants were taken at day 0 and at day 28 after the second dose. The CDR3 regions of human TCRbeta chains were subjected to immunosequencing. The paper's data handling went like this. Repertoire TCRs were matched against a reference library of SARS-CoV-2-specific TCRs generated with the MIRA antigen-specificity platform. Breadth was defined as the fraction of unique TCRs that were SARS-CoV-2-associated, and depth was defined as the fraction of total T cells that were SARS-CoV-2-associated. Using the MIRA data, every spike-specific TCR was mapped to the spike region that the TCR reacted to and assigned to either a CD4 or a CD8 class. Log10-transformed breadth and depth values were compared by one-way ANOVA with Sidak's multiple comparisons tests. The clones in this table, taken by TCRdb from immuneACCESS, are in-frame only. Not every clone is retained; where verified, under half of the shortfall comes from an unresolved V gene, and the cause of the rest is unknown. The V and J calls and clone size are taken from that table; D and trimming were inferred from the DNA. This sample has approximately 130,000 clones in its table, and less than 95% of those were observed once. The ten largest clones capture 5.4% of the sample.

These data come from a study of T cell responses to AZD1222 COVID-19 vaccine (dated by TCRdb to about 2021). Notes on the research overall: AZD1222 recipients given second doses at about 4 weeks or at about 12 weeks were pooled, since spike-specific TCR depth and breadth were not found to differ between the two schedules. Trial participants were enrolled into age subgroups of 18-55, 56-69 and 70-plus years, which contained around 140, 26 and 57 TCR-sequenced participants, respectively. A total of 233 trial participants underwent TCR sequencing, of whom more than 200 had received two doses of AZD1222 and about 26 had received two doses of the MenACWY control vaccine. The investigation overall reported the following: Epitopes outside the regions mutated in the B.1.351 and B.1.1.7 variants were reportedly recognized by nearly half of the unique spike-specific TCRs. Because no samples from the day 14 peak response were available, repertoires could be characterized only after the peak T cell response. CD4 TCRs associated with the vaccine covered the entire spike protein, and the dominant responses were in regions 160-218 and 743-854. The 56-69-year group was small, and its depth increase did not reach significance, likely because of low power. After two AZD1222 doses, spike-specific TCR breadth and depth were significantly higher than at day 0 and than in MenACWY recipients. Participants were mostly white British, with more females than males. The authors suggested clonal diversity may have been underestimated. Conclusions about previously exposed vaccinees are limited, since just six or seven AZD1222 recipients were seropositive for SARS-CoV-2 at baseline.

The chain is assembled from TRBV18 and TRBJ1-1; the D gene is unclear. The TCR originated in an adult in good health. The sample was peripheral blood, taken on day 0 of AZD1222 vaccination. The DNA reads TGTGCCAGCTCACCGGCTCAAGGAGGCGGCACTGAAGCTTTCTTT. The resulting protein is CASSPAQGGGTEAFF.